Shown below are 18 T cell receptor beta chains from a single sample sequenced in a study of CD8 T cells in Susac syndrome. Reverse transcription used about 0.5 to 1 ug RNA and random hexamers. A single record per CDR3 protein comes from TCRdb applying MiXCR to the immunoSEQ multiplex PCR reads. The sample comprises 200,000 to 250,000 distinct CDR3 sequences, more than 85% of which are singletons, and about 0.12% rests with the top ten. The sample comprised CD8+ T cells from PBMCs. The receptors originated from a human donor with multiple sclerosis.

This clonotype was counted a single time. The rearrangement uses TRBV6-5 and TRBJ2-5; D is unclear. Trimming cost V 8 bases and J 1 base, with 8 bases left between them. Germline lookup yields CDR1 MNHEY and CDR2 SVGAGI. This CDR3 has 12 amino acids. The DNA for the CDR3 is TGTGCCAGCGGCCCTTTCCAAGAGACCCAGTACTTC. As protein: CASGPFQETQYF.

The chain joins TRBV6-2 or TRBV6-3 to TRBJ2-1, with D possibly TRBD2 on 5 matching bases. This CDR3 contains 16 residues. V was cut by 0 bases and J by 8 bases, with 17 bases left in between. CDR1 is MNHEY and CDR2 is SVGEGT in the germline V gene. Here the CDR3 DNA reads TGTGCCAGCAGTTACTCGCCGCACACTAGGTTCGATGAGCAGTTCTTC. It specifies CASSYSPHTRFDEQFF.

The V and J genes are TRBV20-1 and TRBJ2-7; no firm D call. The CDR3 is made up of 13 amino acids. Germline V gene lookup returns CDR1 DFQATT and CDR2 SNEGSKA (reference sequence). Deletions cut 0 bases from V and 3 bases from J, with 9 bases between. CDR3 in amino acids: CSARDHQNYEQYF. CDR3 bases: TGCAGTGCTAGAGATCACCAAAACTACGAGCAGTACTTC.

This clonotype was seen more than once but under ten times. The chain recombines TRBV4-2 with TRBJ1-1; a weak D match, TRBD1 (6 bases). CDR1 and CDR2 from the germline V gene are LGHNA and YNFKEQ. With 1 base removed from V and 2 bases from J, the gap between germline ends came to 11 bases. The CDR3 is 15 residues long. Written as DNA, the CDR3 is TGTGCCAGCAGCCAAGGAACAGGGTTAAACACTGAAGCTTTCTTT. This translates into CASSQGTGLNTEAFF.

The genes are TRBV9 and TRBJ1-2; D is unresolved. Germline loops: CDR1 SGDLS, CDR2 YYNGEE. V was clipped by 1 base and J by 4 bases, with 17 bases between them. The CDR3 totals 16 residues. The CDR3 DNA sequence: TGTGCCAGCAGCGTAAGCCCCGCAGACTTACTCTATGGCTACACCTTC. This sequence encodes CASSVSPADLLYGYTF.

The chain uses TRBV4-3 and TRBJ2-2; no clear D gene. The CDR3 is 15 amino acids. V was clipped by 0 bases and J by 4 bases, with 9 bases between them. Germline CDR1 is LGHNA and CDR2 is YSLEER. CDR3 sequence reads: CASSQDRLVTGELFF. Written as DNA, the CDR3 is TGCGCCAGCAGCCAAGATCGACTGGTCACCGGGGAGCTGTTTTTT.

The chain employs TRBV6-1 and TRBJ2-7; 7 bases fit TRBD1. Germline V CDR1 and CDR2: MNHNS, SASEGT. With V trimmed by 6 bases and J by 3 bases, 5 bases remained unmatched. This CDR3 has 13 amino acids. The CDR3: CASSATGFYEQYF. CDR3 coding DNA: TGTGCCAGCAGCGCGACAGGGTTCTACGAGCAGTACTTC.

The chain couples TRBV29-1 to TRBJ2-7; TRBD2 matches 8 bases. The V segment lost 1 base and the J segment 2 bases; nucleotides outside the gene matches: 4. The CDR3 contains 14 residues. Germline V CDR1 and CDR2: SQVTM, ANQGSEA. The CDR3 coding sequence is TGCAGCGTTGAAGGCCGGGAGGGAACCTACGAGCAGTACTTC. Translating gives CSVEGREGTYEQYF.

This chain connects TRBV2 to TRBJ2-7, with unresolved D. Per germline, CDR1 SNHLY and CDR2 FYNNEI. The CDR3 covers 12 residues. Trimming stripped 3 bases from V and 5 bases from J, with 8 bases between. This CDR3 reads CASSEASHEQYF. CDR3 DNA sequence: TGTGCCAGCAGTGAGGCAAGCCACGAGCAGTACTTC.

The gene calls are TRBV20-1 and TRBJ1-5; D not certain. CDR1 is DFQATT and CDR2 is SNEGSKA in the germline V gene (reference sequence). The CDR3 spans 12 residues. V lost 4 bases and J 2 bases, leaving 6 bases between the germline ends. The CDR3 region has the DNA TGCAGTGCTAAGGGTGGCAATCAGCCCCAGCATTTT. Translating it yields CSAKGGNQPQHF.

The J gene is TRBJ2-7, the V gene TRBV4-1, with 8 bases matching TRBD1. Germline loops: CDR1 MGHRA, CDR2 YSYEKL. The trim removed 6 bases at V and 2 bases at J, leaving 6 bases unmatched. The CDR3 spans 14 residues. The CDR3 DNA follows: TGCGCCAGCAGATCCGAGACAGGGGCCTACGAGCAGTACTTC. Residues: CASRSETGAYEQYF.

This clonotype was recorded a few times. This chain uses TRBV2 with TRBJ2-7; the match to TRBD2 covers 10 bases. From germline, CDR1 is SNHLY and CDR2 FYNNEI. The junction had 8 bases not matched to a gene; V was cut back by 8 bases and J by 1 base. The CDR3 covers 15 residues. The CDR3 coding sequence is TGTGCCAGCCTCCTCGGACTAGCGGCGTCCTACGAGCAGTACTTC. This encodes CASLLGLAASYEQYF.

The chain carries TRBV24-1 and TRBJ2-1; 10 positions match TRBD1. CDR1 is KGHDR, CDR2 SFDVKD, per germline. The CDR3 extends over 16 amino acids. V gave up 2 bases and J gave up 5 bases; unmatched junction bases: 5. CDR3 bases: TGTGCCACCAGTGATTATCCGGGACAGGGGAACAATGAGCAGTTCTTC. Its protein product is CATSDYPGQGNNEQFF.

V and J are TRBV12-3 or TRBV12-4 and TRBJ1-5; D is unclear. Trimming took 8 bases from V and 4 from J, leaving 9 bases between them. This CDR3 comprises 12 residues. The CDR3 sequence: CASGSPNQPQHF. Here the CDR3 DNA reads TGTGCCAGCGGGTCACCTAATCAGCCCCAGCATTTT.

V and J are TRBV4-3 and TRBJ2-1, with TRBD2 matching 9 bases. Trimming took 1 base from V and 9 from J; bases not matched to a gene: 7. Germline V gene data show CDR1 as LGHNA and CDR2 as YSLEER. This CDR3 is built from 15 residues. The CDR3 DNA sequence: TGCGCCAGCAGCCAAGGACTAGCGGTGAAGAGTGAGCAGTTCTTC. Its translation: CASSQGLAVKSEQFF.

The V gene is TRBV12-3 or TRBV12-4, the J gene TRBJ1-1; 7 nucleotides align to TRBD1. The trim removed 5 bases at V and 7 bases at J, leaving 7 bases unmatched. The length of the CDR3 is 13 residues. DNA of the CDR3: TGTGCCAGCAGTCCCAGGGGGGGGTATGAAGCTTTCTTT. It codes for CASSPRGGYEAFF.

This clonotype was detected only a few times. The chain carries TRBV15 and TRBJ2-7; D is possibly TRBD1 or TRBD2 (5 bases each). Between the trimmed V and J ends, which lost 0 bases and 5 bases, there was a span of 14 bases. Germline V gives CDR1 LNHNV, CDR2 YYDKDF (reference sequence). The CDR3 contains 15 residues. CDR3 residues: CATSRDEGNTHEQYF. DNA of the CDR3: TGTGCCACCAGCAGAGATGAGGGGAATACCCACGAGCAGTACTTC. Full variable domain (outside the CDR3, taken from reference TRBV15 and TRBJ2-7): DAMVIQNPRYQVTQFGKPVTLSCSQTLNHNVMYWYQQKSSQAPKLLFHYYDKDFNNEADTPDNFQSRRPNTSFCFLDIRSPGLGDTAMYLCATSRDEGNTHEQYFGPGTRLTVT.

The chain links TRBV9 to TRBJ1-4; TRBD1 is a possible D gene (5 bases). V was shortened by 4 bases and J by 6 bases, with 22 bases between the two germline ends. The CDR3 loop spans 17 amino acids. Germline V CDR1 and CDR2: SGDLS, YYNGEE. The chain's CDR3 is CASSSPGTGTFDEKLFF. The CDR3 DNA follows: TGTGCCAGCAGCTCCCCCGGAACGGGGACTTTTGATGAAAAACTGTTTTTT.